What follows describes a single T cell receptor (beta chain). The data were obtained in a study of blood T cell repertoires in COVID-19. The assay was immunoSEQ multiplex PCR, and TCRdb's table has in-frame clones only and misses some. The table has over 50,000 clones, 80% to 90% seen once. The CDR3 sequence is 14 residues long. Trimming took 0 bases from V and 7 from J, leaving 13 bases between them. CDR1 is SGHRS and CDR2 is YFSETQ in the germline V gene. This sequence joins TRBV5-1 and TRBJ2-5; the D gene is possibly TRBD2 (5 bases). This TCR came from a human donor in a cohort sampled during active COVID-19. Sequencing was done on a sample of peripheral blood. The CDR3 protein is CASSLDESRATQYF. As DNA, the CDR3 is TGCGCCAGCAGCTTGGATGAATCGCGGGCGACCCAGTACTTC.